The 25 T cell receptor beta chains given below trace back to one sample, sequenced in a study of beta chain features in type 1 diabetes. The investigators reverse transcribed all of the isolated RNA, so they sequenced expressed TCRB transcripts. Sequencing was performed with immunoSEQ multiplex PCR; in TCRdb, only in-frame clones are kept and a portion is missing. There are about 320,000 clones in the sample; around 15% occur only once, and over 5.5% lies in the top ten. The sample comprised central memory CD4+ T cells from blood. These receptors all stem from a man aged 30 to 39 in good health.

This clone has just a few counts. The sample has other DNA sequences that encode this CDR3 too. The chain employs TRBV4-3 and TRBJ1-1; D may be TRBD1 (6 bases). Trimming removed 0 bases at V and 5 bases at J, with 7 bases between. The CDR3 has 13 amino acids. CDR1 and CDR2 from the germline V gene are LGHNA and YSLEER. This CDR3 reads CASSQDQGTEAFF. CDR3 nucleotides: TGCGCCAGCAGCCAAGATCAGGGGACTGAAGCTTTCTTT.

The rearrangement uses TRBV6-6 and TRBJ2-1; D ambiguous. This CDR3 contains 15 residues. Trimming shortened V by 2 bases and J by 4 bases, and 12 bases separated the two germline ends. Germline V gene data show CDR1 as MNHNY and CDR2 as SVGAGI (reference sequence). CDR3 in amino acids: CASSYGDLRYNEQFF. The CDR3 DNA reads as TGTGCCAGCAGTTACGGCGATTTGCGATACAATGAGCAGTTCTTC.

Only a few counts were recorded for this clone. CDR3 DNA: TGCGCCAGCAGCTTGAGTCCTTCCTATGGCTACACCTTC. It encodes CASSLSPSYGYTF. This chain joins TRBV5-1 and TRBJ1-2; D unresolved. Germline lookup yields CDR1 SGHRS and CDR2 YFSETQ. The V end lost 1 base, the J end lost 4 bases, and 8 bases lay between the germline ends. The CDR3 loop spans 13 amino acids.

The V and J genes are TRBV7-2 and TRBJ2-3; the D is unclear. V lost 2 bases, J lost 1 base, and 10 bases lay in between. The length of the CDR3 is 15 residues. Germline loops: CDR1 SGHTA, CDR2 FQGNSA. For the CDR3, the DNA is TGTGCCAGCAGCTTAAGGCGTGCGGGCACAGATACGCAGTATTTT. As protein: CASSLRRAGTDTQYF.

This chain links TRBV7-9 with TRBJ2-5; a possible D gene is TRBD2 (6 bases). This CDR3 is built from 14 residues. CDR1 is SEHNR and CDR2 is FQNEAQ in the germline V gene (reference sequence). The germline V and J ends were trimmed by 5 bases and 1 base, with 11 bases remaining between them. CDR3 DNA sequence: TGTGCCAGCAGCCGTTCCGGGAGCCAAGAGACCCAGTACTTC. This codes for CASSRSGSQETQYF.

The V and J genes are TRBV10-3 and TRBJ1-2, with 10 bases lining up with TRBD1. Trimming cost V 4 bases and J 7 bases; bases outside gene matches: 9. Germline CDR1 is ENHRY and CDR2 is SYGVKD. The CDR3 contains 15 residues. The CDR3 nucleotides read TGTGCCATCAGTGGAGGGACAGGGGCCGGGGGTGGCTACACCTTC. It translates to CAISGGTGAGGGYTF.

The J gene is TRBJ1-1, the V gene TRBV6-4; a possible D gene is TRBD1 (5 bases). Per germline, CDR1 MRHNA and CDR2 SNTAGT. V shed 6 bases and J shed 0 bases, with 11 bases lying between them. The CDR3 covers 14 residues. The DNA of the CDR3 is TGTGCCAGCAGCTTCGGACAAGTGAACACTGAAGCTTTCTTT. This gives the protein CASSFGQVNTEAFF.

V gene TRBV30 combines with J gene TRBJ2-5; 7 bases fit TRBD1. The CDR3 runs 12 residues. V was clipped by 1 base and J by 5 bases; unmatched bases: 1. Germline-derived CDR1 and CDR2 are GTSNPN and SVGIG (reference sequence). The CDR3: CAWSEGAETQYF. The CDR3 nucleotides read TGTGCCTGGAGTGAGGGGGCGGAGACCCAGTACTTC.

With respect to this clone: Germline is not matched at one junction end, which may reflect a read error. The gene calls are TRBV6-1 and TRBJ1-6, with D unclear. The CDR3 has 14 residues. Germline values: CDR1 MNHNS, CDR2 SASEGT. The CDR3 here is CASSGSGNNSPLHF. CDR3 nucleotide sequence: TGTGCCAGCAGTGGATCGGGGAATAACTCACCCCTCCACTTT.

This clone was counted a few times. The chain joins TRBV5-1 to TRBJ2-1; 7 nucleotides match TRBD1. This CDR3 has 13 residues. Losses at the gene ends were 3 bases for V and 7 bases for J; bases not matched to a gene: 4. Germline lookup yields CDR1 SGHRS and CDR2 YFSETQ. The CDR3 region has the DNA TGCGCCAGCAGCTCGAGGGGGCTTAATGAGCAGTTCTTC. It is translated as CASSSRGLNEQFF.

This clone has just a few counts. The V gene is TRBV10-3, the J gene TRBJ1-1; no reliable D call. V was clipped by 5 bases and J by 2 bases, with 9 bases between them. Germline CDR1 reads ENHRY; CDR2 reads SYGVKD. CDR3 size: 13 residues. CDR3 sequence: CAISLEFNTEAFF. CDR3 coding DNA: TGTGCCATCAGTCTAGAGTTTAACACTGAAGCTTTCTTT.

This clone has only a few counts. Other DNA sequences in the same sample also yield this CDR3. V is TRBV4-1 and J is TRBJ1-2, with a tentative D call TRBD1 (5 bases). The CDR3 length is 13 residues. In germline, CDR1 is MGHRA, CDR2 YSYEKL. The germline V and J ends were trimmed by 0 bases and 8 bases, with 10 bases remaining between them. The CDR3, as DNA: TGCGCCAGCAGCCAAGAAAGGGGACTGGGCTACACCTTC. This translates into CASSQERGLGYTF.

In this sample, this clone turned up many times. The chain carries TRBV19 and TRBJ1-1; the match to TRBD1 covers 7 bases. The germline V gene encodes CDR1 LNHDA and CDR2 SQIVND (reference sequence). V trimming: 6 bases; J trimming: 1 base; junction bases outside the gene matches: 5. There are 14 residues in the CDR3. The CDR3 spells CASSRGSANTEAFF. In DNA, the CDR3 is TGTGCCAGTAGCAGGGGGTCAGCGAACACTGAAGCTTTCTTT.

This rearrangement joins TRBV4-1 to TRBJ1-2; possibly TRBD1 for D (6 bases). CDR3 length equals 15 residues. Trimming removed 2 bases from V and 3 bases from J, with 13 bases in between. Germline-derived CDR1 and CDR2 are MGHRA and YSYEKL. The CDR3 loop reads CASSQSRTADYGYTF. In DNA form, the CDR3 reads TGCGCCAGCAGCCAAAGTAGGACAGCCGACTATGGCTACACCTTC.

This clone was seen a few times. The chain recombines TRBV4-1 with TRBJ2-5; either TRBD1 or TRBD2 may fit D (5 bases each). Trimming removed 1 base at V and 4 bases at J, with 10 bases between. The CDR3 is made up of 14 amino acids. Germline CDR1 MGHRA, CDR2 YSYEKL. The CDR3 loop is CASSQVPGRETQYF. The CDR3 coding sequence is TGCGCCAGCAGCCAAGTCCCAGGGAGAGAGACCCAGTACTTC.

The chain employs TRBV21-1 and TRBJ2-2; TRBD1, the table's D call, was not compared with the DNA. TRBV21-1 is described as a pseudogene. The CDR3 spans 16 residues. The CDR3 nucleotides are TGTGCCAGCAGCAAAGGGGGCAGGGGGGAATTCGGGGAGCTGTTTTTT. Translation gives CASSKGGRGEFGELFF.

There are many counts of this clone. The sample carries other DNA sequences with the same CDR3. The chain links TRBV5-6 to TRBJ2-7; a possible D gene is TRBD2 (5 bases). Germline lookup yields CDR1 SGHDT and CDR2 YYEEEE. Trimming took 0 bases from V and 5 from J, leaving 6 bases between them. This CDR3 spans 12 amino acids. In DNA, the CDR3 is TGTGCCAGCAGCTTGGCTAGCCACGAGCAGTACGTC. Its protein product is CASSLASHEQYV.

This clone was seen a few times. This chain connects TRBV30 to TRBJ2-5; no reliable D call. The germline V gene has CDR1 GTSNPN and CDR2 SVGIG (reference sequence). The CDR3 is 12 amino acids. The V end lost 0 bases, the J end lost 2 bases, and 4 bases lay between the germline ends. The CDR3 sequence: CAWSVQQETQYF. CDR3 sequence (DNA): TGTGCCTGGAGTGTACAGCAAGAGACCCAGTACTTC.

CDR3 coding DNA: TGTGCCAGCAGCTTAATGGCTAGCGGGAGAGGCTCCTACAATGAGCAGTTCTTC. Translation gives CASSLMASGRGSYNEQFF. The genes are TRBV5-4 and TRBJ2-1; 10 bases agree with TRBD2. CDR3 length: 18 residues. The V gene end was trimmed by 2 bases and the J gene end by 0 bases; junction bases not matched to a gene: 8. Germline lookup yields CDR1 SGHNT and CDR2 YYREEE (reference sequence).

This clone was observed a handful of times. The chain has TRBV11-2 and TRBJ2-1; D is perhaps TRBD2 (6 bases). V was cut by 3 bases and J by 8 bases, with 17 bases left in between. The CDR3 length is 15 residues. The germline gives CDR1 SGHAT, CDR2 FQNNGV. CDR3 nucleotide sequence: TGTGCCAGCAGCTTTTTGGGACTGGTGGGCGATGAGCAGTTCTTC. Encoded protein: CASSFLGLVGDEQFF.

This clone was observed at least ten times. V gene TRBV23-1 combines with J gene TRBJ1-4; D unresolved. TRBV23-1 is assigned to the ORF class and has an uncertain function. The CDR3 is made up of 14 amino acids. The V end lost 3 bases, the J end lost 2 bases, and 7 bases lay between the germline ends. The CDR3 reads CASSQSGTNEKLFF. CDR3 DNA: TGCGCCAGCAGTCAGTCGGGGACTAATGAAAAACTGTTTTTT.

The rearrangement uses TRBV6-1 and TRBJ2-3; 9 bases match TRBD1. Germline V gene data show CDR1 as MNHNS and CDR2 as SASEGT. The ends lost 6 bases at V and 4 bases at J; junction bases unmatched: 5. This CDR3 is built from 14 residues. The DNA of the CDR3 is TGTGCCAGCAGGAGGGGACAGGGTTCAGATACGCAGTATTTT. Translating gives CASRRGQGSDTQYF.

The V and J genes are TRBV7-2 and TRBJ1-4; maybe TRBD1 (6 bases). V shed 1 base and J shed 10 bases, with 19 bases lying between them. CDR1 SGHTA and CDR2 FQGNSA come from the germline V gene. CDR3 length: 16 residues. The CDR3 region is CASSLGAGGPIGKLFF. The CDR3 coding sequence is TGTGCCAGCAGCTTAGGCGCGGGGGGCCCCATTGGAAAACTGTTTTTT. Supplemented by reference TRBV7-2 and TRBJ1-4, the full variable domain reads GAGVSQSPSNKVTEKGKDVELRCDPISGHTALYWYRQSLGQGLEFLIYFQGNSAPDKSGLPSDRFSAERTGGSVSTLTIQRTQQEDSAVYLCASSLGAGGPIGKLFFGSGTQLSVL.

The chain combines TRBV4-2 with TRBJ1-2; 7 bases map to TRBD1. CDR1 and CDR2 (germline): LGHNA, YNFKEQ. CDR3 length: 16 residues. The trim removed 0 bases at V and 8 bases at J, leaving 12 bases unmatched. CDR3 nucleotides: TGTGCCAGCAGCCAAGAAAGTTTTACAGGGGCGGAAGGCTACACCTTC. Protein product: CASSQESFTGAEGYTF.

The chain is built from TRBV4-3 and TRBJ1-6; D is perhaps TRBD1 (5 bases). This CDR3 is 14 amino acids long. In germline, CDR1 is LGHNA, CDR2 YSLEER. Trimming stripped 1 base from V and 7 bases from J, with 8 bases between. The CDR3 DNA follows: TGCGCCAGCAGCCAAGGACAGCGAAATTCACCCCTCCACTTT. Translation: CASSQGQRNSPLHF.